Following are 14 T cell receptor beta chains from one sample sequenced in a study of T cell responses to AZD1222 COVID-19 vaccine. Here immunoSEQ multiplex PCR was the method, and the copy in TCRdb shows in-frame clones only, minus some. Of 75,000 to 95,000 clones in the sample, roughly 90% were seen once. The input for sequencing was peripheral blood, taken on day 0 of AZD1222 vaccination. Receptors were obtained from an adult in good health.

The chain recombines TRBV2 with TRBJ2-2; 7 bases are shared with TRBD1. The CDR3 spans 14 residues. CDR1 and CDR2 from the germline V gene are SNHLY and FYNNEI. V lost 6 bases and J lost 2; bases outside the gene matches: 3. CDR3 amino acids: CASRRDSNTGELFF. CDR3 nucleotide sequence: TGTGCCAGCAGGAGGGACAGCAACACCGGGGAGCTGTTTTTT.

This chain links TRBV7-8 with TRBJ2-3; D uncertain. V lost 2 bases, J lost 6 bases, and 12 bases lay in between. This CDR3 comprises 14 residues. Germline CDR1 SGHVS, CDR2 FQNEAQ. The CDR3 sequence is CASSLSQALDTQYF. The CDR3 DNA reads TGTGCCAGCAGCTTAAGCCAGGCGCTGGATACGCAGTATTTT. The variable domain in full, with the rest retrieved from reference TRBV7-8 and TRBJ2-3, is GAGVSQSPRYKVAKRGQDVALRCDPISGHVSLFWYQQALGQGPEFLTYFQNEAQLDKSGLPSDRFFAERPEGSVSTLKIQRTQQEDSAVYLCASSLSQALDTQYFGPGTRLTVL.

The V call is TRBV5-1, the J call TRBJ2-5; 11 bases match TRBD2. There are 15 residues in the CDR3. Germline V lookup: CDR1 SGHRS, CDR2 YFSETQ. V shed 0 bases, J shed 3 bases, and the junction held 1 base outside the gene matches. The CDR3 DNA follows: TGCGCCAGCAGCTTGGTGACTAGCGGGGAAGAGACCCAGTACTTC. Protein: CASSLVTSGEETQYF. The whole variable domain, remainder taken from reference TRBV5-1 and TRBJ2-5, is KAGVTQTPRYLIKTRGQQVTLSCSPISGHRSVSWYQQTPGQGLQFLFEYFSETQRNKGNFPGRFSGRQFSNSRSEMNVSTLELGDSALYLCASSLVTSGEETQYFGPGTRLLVL.

A single count supports this clone. This chain connects TRBV5-1 to TRBJ2-2; D call uncertain. This CDR3 region has 15 residues. Germline-derived CDR1 and CDR2 are SGHRS and YFSETQ. Trimming took 2 bases from V and 1 from J, leaving 9 bases between them. CDR3 DNA: TGCGCCAGCAGCTTCGGGCACCAGAACACCGGGGAGCTGTTTTTT. Residues: CASSFGHQNTGELFF.

This sequence joins TRBV6-5 and TRBJ1-2; 7 bases agree with TRBD1. The CDR3 is made up of 14 amino acids. Germline trimming cut 2 bases from V and 7 bases from J; bases unmatched to any gene: 7. In germline, CDR1 is MNHEY, CDR2 SVGAGI. CDR3 loop: CASSYDRELSGYTF. CDR3 DNA: TGTGCCAGCAGTTACGACAGGGAACTCAGTGGCTACACCTTC.

This rearrangement joins TRBV6-6 to TRBJ2-1; TRBD1 is a possible D gene (5 bases). The length of the CDR3 is 13 residues. Trimming cost V 3 bases and J 8 bases, with 11 bases left between them. Germline-derived CDR1 and CDR2 are MNHNY and SVGAGI (reference sequence). CDR3 residues: CASSYLVGHEQFF. The CDR3 DNA reads as TGTGCCAGCAGTTATTTGGTGGGGCATGAGCAGTTCTTC.

Remarks on this clone: Other DNA variants within this sample encode the same CDR3. The rearrangement joins TRBV5-1 to TRBJ1-4; 8 positions agree with TRBD1. V was clipped by 0 bases and J by 7 bases; unmatched bases: 2. There are 14 residues in the CDR3. In germline, CDR1 is SGHRS, CDR2 YFSETQ. The DNA for the CDR3 is TGCGCCAGCAGCTTGGGACAGGGGCGTGAAAAACTGTTTTTT. Translated, it gives CASSLGQGREKLFF.

The rearrangement uses TRBV4-2 and TRBJ1-1; 8 bases align to TRBD1. V dropped 1 base and J dropped 5; count of bases not matched to a gene: 3. Germline V gene data show CDR1 as LGHNA and CDR2 as YNFKEQ. The CDR3 totals 14 residues. The chain's CDR3 is CASSQADRATEAFF. The CDR3 nucleotides are TGTGCCAGCAGCCAAGCGGACAGGGCAACTGAAGCTTTCTTT.

In its sample, this clone was seen once. The chain uses TRBV21-1 and TRBJ1-4; the D segment call TRBD1 is taken from the table without a DNA check. TRBV21-1 is termed a pseudogene. The CDR3 is 17 residues long. The CDR3 DNA follows: TGTGCCAGCAGGACATTTATGGGACATACGAGAAATGAAAAACTGTTTTTT. This codes for CASRTFMGHTRNEKLFF.

The chain links TRBV21-1 to TRBJ1-2; the table's D gene call, TRBD1, was not cross checked with the DNA. TRBV21-1 is noted as a pseudogene. This CDR3 has 18 amino acids. CDR3 sequence: CASSKHRSRVAPSYGYTF. CDR3 nucleotide sequence: TGTGCCAGCAGCAAACATAGGAGCAGGGTCGCTCCTTCCTATGGCTACACCTTC.

The J gene is TRBJ2-1, the V gene TRBV3-1 (or the pseudogene TRBV3-2); tentatively, D is TRBD2 (5 bases). From germline, CDR1 is LGHDT and CDR2 YNNKEL (reference sequence). Trimming removed 0 bases from V and 6 bases from J, with 6 bases in between. This CDR3 comprises 13 residues. The CDR3: CASSQDRGNEQFF. The CDR3 bases are TGTGCCAGCAGCCAAGACCGGGGCAATGAGCAGTTCTTC.

This clone was counted between two and nine times. The chain carries TRBV6-5 and TRBJ1-1; weak D call: TRBD1 (5 bases). V lost 4 bases and J 4 bases, leaving 13 bases between the germline ends. Looked up from germline, CDR1 is MNHEY and CDR2 is SVGAGI. CDR3 length equals 14 residues. The CDR3 loop is CASSWDLRGTEAFF. The CDR3 DNA reads as TGTGCCAGCAGTTGGGACTTGAGGGGCACTGAAGCTTTCTTT.

The chain has TRBV11-3 and TRBJ2-5, with 7 bases aligning to TRBD1. CDR3 length equals 13 residues. The V gene's germline CDR1 is SGHNT and CDR2 YENEEA. V dropped 5 bases and J dropped 5; count of bases not matched to a gene: 5. In DNA, the CDR3 is TGTGCCAGCAGCCGAGGGGGCATGGAGACCCAGTACTTC. It codes for CASSRGGMETQYF. Based on the CDR3 plus reference TRBV11-3 and TRBJ2-5, the full variable domain is EAGVVQSPRYKIIEKKQPVAFWCNPISGHNTLYWYLQNLGQGPELLIRYENEEAVDDSQLPKDRFSAERLKGVDSTLKIQPAELGDSAVYLCASSRGGMETQYFGPGTRLLVL.

V usage is TRBV28 and J usage is TRBJ1-1; D is unresolved. Germline values: CDR1 MDHEN, CDR2 SYDVKM. Trimming cost V 6 bases and J 7 bases, with 18 bases left between them. The CDR3 covers 14 residues. As DNA, the CDR3 is TGTGCCAGCAGCTCCCCCGGGGTTAGAAGTGAAGCTTTCTTT. Its translation is CASSSPGVRSEAFF.